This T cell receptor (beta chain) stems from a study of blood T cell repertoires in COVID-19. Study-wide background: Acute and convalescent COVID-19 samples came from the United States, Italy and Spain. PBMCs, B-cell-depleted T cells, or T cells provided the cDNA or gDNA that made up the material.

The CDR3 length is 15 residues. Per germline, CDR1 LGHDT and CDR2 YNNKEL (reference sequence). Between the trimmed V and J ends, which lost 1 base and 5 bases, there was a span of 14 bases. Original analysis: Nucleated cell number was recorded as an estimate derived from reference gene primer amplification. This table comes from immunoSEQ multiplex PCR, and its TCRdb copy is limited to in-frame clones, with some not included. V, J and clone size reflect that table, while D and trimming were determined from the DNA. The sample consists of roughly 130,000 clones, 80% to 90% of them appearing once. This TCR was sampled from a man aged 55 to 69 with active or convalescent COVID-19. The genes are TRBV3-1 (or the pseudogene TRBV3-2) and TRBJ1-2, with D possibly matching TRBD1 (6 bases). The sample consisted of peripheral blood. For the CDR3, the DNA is TGTGCCAGCAGCCAAGGACAGGAACGAATGTATGGCTACACCTTC. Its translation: CASSQGQERMYGYTF.